The clone carrying this T cell receptor (beta chain) showed up just once. Germline CDR1 WNHNN, CDR2 SYGVQD (reference sequence). Trimming left V 3 bases short and J 3 bases short, with 5 bases between. The CDR3 is 13 residues long. This sample is drawn from a study of cytomegalovirus exposure and HLA in healthy donors. This table comes from immunoSEQ multiplex PCR, and its TCRdb copy is limited to in-frame clones, with some not included. The sample carries 100,000 to 150,000 clones, roughly 89% recorded once. Material for sequencing was PBMCs. J is TRBJ2-2 and V is TRBV10-1; no clear D. The source is a woman in her late teens or twenties in good health and CMV-seronegative. The CDR3 spells CASSDSDTGELFF. The CDR3 DNA is TGCGCCAGCAGTGACTCGGACACCGGGGAGCTGTTTTTT.